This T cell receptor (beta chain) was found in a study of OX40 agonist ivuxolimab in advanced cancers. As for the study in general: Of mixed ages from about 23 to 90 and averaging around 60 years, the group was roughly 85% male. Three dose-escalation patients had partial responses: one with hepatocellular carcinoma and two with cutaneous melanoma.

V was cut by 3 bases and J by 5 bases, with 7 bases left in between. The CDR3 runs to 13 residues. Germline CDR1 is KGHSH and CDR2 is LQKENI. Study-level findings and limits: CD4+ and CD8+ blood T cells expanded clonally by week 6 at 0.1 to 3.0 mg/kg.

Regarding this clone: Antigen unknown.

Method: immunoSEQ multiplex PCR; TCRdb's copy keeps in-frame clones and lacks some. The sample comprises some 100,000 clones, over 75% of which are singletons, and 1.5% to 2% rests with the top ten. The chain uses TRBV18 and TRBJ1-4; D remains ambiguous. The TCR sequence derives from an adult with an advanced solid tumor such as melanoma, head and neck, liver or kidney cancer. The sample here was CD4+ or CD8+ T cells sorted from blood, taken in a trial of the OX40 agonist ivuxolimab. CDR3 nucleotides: TGTGCCAGCTCACCTACGGGCAATGAAAAACTGTTTTTT. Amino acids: CASSPTGNEKLFF. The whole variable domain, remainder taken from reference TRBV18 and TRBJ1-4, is NAGVMQNPRHLVRRRGQEARLRCSPMKGHSHVYWYRQLPEEGLKFMVYLQKENIIDESGMPKERFSAEFPKEGPSILRIQQVVRGDSAAYFCASSPTGNEKLFFGSGTQLSVL.